This T cell receptor beta chain is drawn from a study of identical twins. V lost 9 bases and J lost 7; bases outside the gene matches: 3. Germline loops: CDR1 KGHDR, CDR2 SFDVKD. The CDR3 sequence is 11 residues long. Findings of the study overall: Sequences that were beta out-of-frame showed weaker excess twin sharing.

This clonotype was picked up many times. Its matching antigen is unknown. Template switching, a step in the protocol, added a universal primer site, and cDNA carried unique molecular identifiers. TCRdb fed the 5' RACE reads into MiXCR, producing one record per CDR3 protein. The repertoire consists of a few hundred thousand distinct CDR3 sequences, with about 8.3% occurring once and the leading ten covering less than 4%. The same specimen was also included in a second study, on yellow fever vaccine responses in identical twins.

Sequencing input: CD8+ T cells sorted from blood. This clonotype was obtained from a woman aged 18 to 35 in good health. This rearrangement joins TRBV24-1 to TRBJ2-7, with 9 bases identical to TRBD1. The CDR3 sequence is CATETGGEQYF. DNA of the CDR3: TGTGCCACCGAGACAGGGGGTGAGCAGTACTTC.